This T cell receptor (beta chain) is from a study of T cells after yellow fever vaccination. Across the whole study: Researchers used SMART-Seq v4 Ultra Low Input to prepare fractions that had low cell numbers. Study observations and caveats: Weaker in magnitude, the secondary response showed a faster peak on day 5 versus 15. Post-booster repertoires contained most primary-vaccination clones again (roughly 95% CD4, about 90% CD8). A limited proportion of clonotypes was detected within both the CD4 and CD8 compartments.

CDR1 and CDR2 from the germline V gene are MNHNS and SASEGT. Trimming took 7 bases from V and 5 from J, leaving 15 bases between them. This CDR3 is built from 13 residues. TCRdb re-called the 5' RACE reads through MiXCR, storing one row per CDR3 protein. The data contain roughly 300,000 distinct CDR3 sequences, approximately 8% of them singletons. In this sample, this clonotype turned up a few times. Its antigen is undetermined. The material sequenced was PBMCs, taken more than 40 days after the first yellow fever vaccination. The chain employs TRBV6-1 and TRBJ2-7, with a possible D match to TRBD1 (8 bases). The TCR was taken from a man between 18 and 35 years old who received the YFV17D yellow fever vaccine. CDR3 in amino acids: CASKQGGSDEQYF. The CDR3 DNA follows: TGTGCCAGCAAACAGGGGGGGTCGGACGAGCAGTACTTC.